This record covers a single TCR beta chain. What it binds is unknown. This sample stems from a study of T-cell memory formation after mild COVID-19. The study, taken as a whole, reports: Of the contracting clones, CD4+ ones lay mainly in CM and EM, and CD8+ ones in EMRA. Cross-reactive memory seemingly joined, as some responding clones were found in pre-infection memory. Clones from the second wave (peaking day 37) had unconfirmed SARS-CoV-2 specificity.

The CDR3 has 15 residues. V trimming: 4 bases; J trimming: 0 bases; junction bases outside the gene matches: 5. Each CDR3 protein is one row after TCRdb ran MiXCR on the 5' RACE reads. The sample includes about 350,000 distinct CDR3 sequences, roughly an eighth of them seen just once. The specimen was PBMCs or a T cell subset sorted from them (not recorded which). This TCR was sampled from a young man who had mild COVID-19 (a few samples of this study predate the infection). Cell type and time point are not known. The chain couples TRBV12-3 or TRBV12-4 to TRBJ1-2; TRBD1 matches 7 bases. CDR3 bases: TGTGCCAGCAGTTCCCAGGGGGGAGCTAACTATGGCTACACCTTC. It translates to CASSSQGGANYGYTF.